Presented here are 27 T cell receptor beta chains from one specimen sequenced in a study of control samples from healthy donors and cancer patients. TCRdb's table, derived via immunoSEQ multiplex PCR, lists solely in-frame clones and lacks some. The sample gives 170,000 or so clones, 80% to 95% of which show up once; almost 1.5% is in the top ten. The sample taken for sequencing was blood. These receptors were obtained from a man between 18 and 29 years old in good health.

J is TRBJ2-5 and V is TRBV30; TRBD1 matches at 10 bases. The CDR3 length is 14 residues. Germline V lookup: CDR1 GTSNPN, CDR2 SVGIG (reference sequence). V lost 8 bases, J lost 5 bases, and 11 bases stayed unmatched. CDR3 DNA sequence: TGTGCCGCCCGGGACAGGGGATCAGAGGAGACCCAGTACTTC. It is translated as CAARDRGSEETQYF.

DNA of the CDR3: TGTGCCAGCAGCCAAAGGCGGGGGGGCACAGATACGCAGTATTTT. This codes for CASSQRRGGTDTQYF. V is TRBV3-1 (or the pseudogene TRBV3-2) and J is TRBJ2-3; 8 bases are a match to TRBD2. The CDR3 runs 15 residues. Trimming took 2 bases from V and 1 from J; bases not matched to a gene: 2. Germline values: CDR1 LGHDT, CDR2 YNNKEL (reference sequence).

This clone was seen once. The chain employs TRBV4-1 and TRBJ2-7, with 11 bases that match TRBD1. Trimming removed 1 base from V and 3 bases from J; junction bases left unmatched: 14. CDR3 size: 19 residues. Looked up from germline, CDR1 is MGHRA and CDR2 is YSYEKL. Written as DNA, the CDR3 is TGCGCCAGCAGCCAAGGATCGATTTCGGGGACAGGGGGATTCTACGAGCAGTACTTC. Protein product: CASSQGSISGTGGFYEQYF.

V usage is TRBV12-3 or TRBV12-4 and J usage is TRBJ1-2; D is unclear. The CDR3 runs to 12 residues. V dropped 4 bases and J dropped 6 bases, with 9 bases sitting between them. As DNA, the CDR3 is TGTGCCAGCAGTTCTCGCGGGGATGGCTACACCTTC. It codes for CASSSRGDGYTF.

The rearrangement uses TRBV2 and TRBJ1-4; TRBD1 is a possible D gene (5 bases). The length of the CDR3 is 15 residues. Germline V gives CDR1 SNHLY, CDR2 FYNNEI. V was cut by 7 bases and J by 7 bases, with 19 bases left in between. This chain's CDR3 is CASNTNLGRGEKLFF. The DNA for the CDR3 is TGTGCCAGCAATACTAATCTGGGGCGCGGTGAAAAACTGTTTTTT.

This clone was detected once. The chain couples TRBV25-1 to TRBJ2-3, with TRBD2 identical over 8 bases. This CDR3 has 15 residues. Germline V gives CDR1 MGHDK, CDR2 SYGVNS. The ends lost 6 bases at V and 5 bases at J; junction bases unmatched: 10. CDR3 coding DNA: TGTGCCAGCAGCACCGGGGGGGCGGATGTAGATACGCAGTATTTT. Its protein is CASSTGGADVDTQYF.

J is TRBJ2-1 and V is TRBV27, with no clear D. The CDR3 is 13 residues long. V dropped 3 bases and J dropped 10 bases, with 13 bases sitting between them. The germline V gene encodes CDR1 MNHEY and CDR2 SMNVEV (reference sequence). The CDR3 here is CASSFDPRREQFF. As DNA, the CDR3 is TGTGCCAGCAGTTTCGACCCCCGTAGGGAGCAGTTCTTC.

A single count supports this clone. V gene TRBV7-3 combines with J gene TRBJ2-1; D is possibly TRBD1 or TRBD2 (5 bases each). CDR1 is SGHTA and CDR2 is FQGTGA in the germline V gene. Trimming removed 2 bases from V and 7 bases from J, with 15 bases in between. The CDR3 covers 15 residues. The CDR3 protein is CASSLEGQTSNEQFF. The CDR3 nucleotides read TGTGCCAGCAGCTTAGAGGGGCAAACCTCTAATGAGCAGTTCTTC.

The V gene is TRBV4-1, the J gene TRBJ1-4; a possible D gene is TRBD1 (6 bases). Germline V CDR1 and CDR2: MGHRA, YSYEKL. CDR3 size: 18 residues. V lost 3 bases and J 3 bases, leaving 20 bases between the germline ends. The CDR3 sequence: CASSHYRARSRANEKLFF. CDR3 DNA: TGCGCCAGCAGCCATTACAGGGCTAGGAGTAGAGCTAATGAAAAACTGTTTTTT.

The chain has TRBV9 and TRBJ2-5, with 12 bases that match TRBD2. The germline gives CDR1 SGDLS, CDR2 YYNGEE. The length of the CDR3 is 15 residues. The V segment lost 0 bases and the J segment 5 bases; nucleotides outside the gene matches: 2. The CDR3 bases are TGTGCCAGCAGCGTAGGAGGGACTAGCGGGGAGACCCAGTACTTC. Protein: CASSVGGTSGETQYF.

The chain uses TRBV29-1 and TRBJ2-1; TRBD1 agrees at 7 bases. V shed 6 bases and J 8 bases; nucleotides not matched to a gene: 10. This CDR3 spans 13 amino acids. From germline, CDR1 is SQVTM and CDR2 ANQGSEA. In nucleotides, the CDR3 is TGCAGCGTCGCTGCGGACAGGTCCGATGAGCAGTTCTTC. The encoded protein is CSVAADRSDEQFF.

The J gene is TRBJ1-6, the V gene TRBV9, with D tentatively TRBD1 (5 bases). V was trimmed by 0 bases and J by 8 bases, leaving 15 bases between them. The CDR3 runs 16 residues. Germline CDR1 SGDLS, CDR2 YYNGEE. The CDR3 loop is CASSVDPGTLYSPLHF. DNA of the CDR3: TGTGCCAGCAGCGTAGACCCGGGGACTCTATATTCACCCCTCCACTTT.

The chain combines TRBV19 with TRBJ1-5; D gene ambiguous. The CDR3 totals 13 residues. Germline values: CDR1 LNHDA, CDR2 SQIVND (reference sequence). The ends were cut back, 10 bases at V and 1 base at J, with 11 bases in the middle. The CDR3 DNA is TGTGCCACCAATTTGGAGAGCAATCAGCCCCAGCATTTT. It yields the protein CATNLESNQPQHF.

The chain combines TRBV27 with TRBJ2-1, with 8 bases aligning to TRBD1. Germline assignment: CDR1 MNHEY and CDR2 SMNVEV (reference sequence). Trimming cost V 5 bases and J 9 bases; bases outside gene matches: 18. CDR3 length: 17 amino acids. CDR3 sequence (DNA): TGTGCCAGCAGTCCCAACCTTTGGACAGGGCTGGAAAGTGAGCAGTTCTTC. Its protein is CASSPNLWTGLESEQFF.

The chain links TRBV3-1 (or the pseudogene TRBV3-2) to TRBJ2-5; D assignment may be TRBD1 or TRBD2 (6 bases each). Germline V CDR1 and CDR2: LGHDT, YNNKEL (reference sequence). The V gene lost 0 bases and the J gene lost 6 bases, with 14 bases spanning the gap. The CDR3 contains 15 residues. The CDR3 DNA follows: TGTGCCAGCAGCCAAGATTTACCGGGGGCGAAGACCCAGTACTTC. The encoded protein is CASSQDLPGAKTQYF.

The count of this clone is one. The rearrangement uses TRBV18 and TRBJ2-3; D is possibly TRBD2 (6 bases). Between the trimmed V and J ends, which lost 2 bases and 0 bases, there was a span of 9 bases. This CDR3 is built from 15 residues. CDR1 is KGHSH and CDR2 is LQKENI in the germline V gene. The CDR3 here is CASSPAGLSTDTQYF. DNA for the CDR3: TGTGCCAGCTCACCAGCGGGACTTAGCACAGATACGCAGTATTTT. Full variable domain (rest looked up from reference TRBV18 and TRBJ2-3): NAGVMQNPRHLVRRRGQEARLRCSPMKGHSHVYWYRQLPEEGLKFMVYLQKENIIDESGMPKERFSAEFPKEGPSILRIQQVVRGDSAAYFCASSPAGLSTDTQYFGPGTRLTVL.

This chain links TRBV7-9 with TRBJ1-1; no reliable D call. V lost 5 bases and J 4 bases, leaving 14 bases between the germline ends. The CDR3 loop spans 14 amino acids. Germline-derived CDR1 and CDR2 are SEHNR and FQNEAQ (reference sequence). CDR3 nucleotide sequence: TGTGCCAGCAGCCCACGTTATCAGGTCACTGAAGCTTTCTTT. Protein: CASSPRYQVTEAFF.

The rearrangement joins TRBV25-1 to TRBJ2-1; no clear D. The CDR3 totals 13 residues. Germline V lookup: CDR1 MGHDK, CDR2 SYGVNS. Between the trimmed V and J ends, which lost 2 bases and 8 bases, there was a span of 10 bases. CDR3 loop: CASSETLDDEQFF. CDR3 DNA: TGTGCCAGCAGTGAAACGTTGGACGATGAGCAGTTCTTC.

The rearrangement uses TRBV30 and TRBJ2-5; D is possibly TRBD2 (6 bases). In germline, CDR1 is GTSNPN, CDR2 SVGIG (reference sequence). V was cut by 0 bases and J by 9 bases, with 14 bases left in between. The CDR3 covers 13 residues. The CDR3 is CAWSVQGPGAQYF. CDR3 in DNA: TGTGCCTGGAGTGTACAAGGTCCGGGGGCCCAGTACTTC.

This sequence joins TRBV25-1 and TRBJ2-3; the D is unclear. Trimming cost V 4 bases and J 2 bases, with 16 bases left between them. Germline lookup yields CDR1 MGHDK and CDR2 SYGVNS. This CDR3 contains 16 residues. CDR3 region: CASSGSSGPYTDTQYF. For the CDR3, the DNA is TGTGCCAGCAGTGGATCTTCCGGACCTTACACAGATACGCAGTATTTT. The full variable domain, in which reference TRBV25-1 and TRBJ2-3 provide the parts outside the CDR3, is EADIYQTPRYLVIGTGKKITLECSQTMGHDKMYWYQQDPGMELHLIHYSYGVNSTEKGDLSSESTVSRIRTEHFPLTLESARPSHTSQYLCASSGSSGPYTDTQYFGPGTRLTVL.

The V call is TRBV3-1 (or the pseudogene TRBV3-2), the J call TRBJ1-2, with D perhaps TRBD1 (5 bases). V gave up 4 bases and J gave up 8 bases, with 20 bases separating them. The CDR3 is 15 amino acids. Germline values: CDR1 LGHDT, CDR2 YNNKEL (reference sequence). The CDR3 DNA is TGTGCCAGCAGCCCGACGGCTTCGGGGGACGGCGGCTACACCTTC. This sequence encodes CASSPTASGDGGYTF.

This clone showed up just once. V usage is TRBV5-1 and J usage is TRBJ2-2; 13 positions match TRBD2. CDR3 length: 15 amino acids. V was clipped by 1 base and J by 6 bases; unmatched bases: 0. The germline CDR1 and CDR2 sequences are SGHRS and YFSETQ. Written as DNA, the CDR3 is TGCGCCAGCAGCTTGACTAGCGGGGGGGCCGGGGAGCTGTTTTTT. This gives the protein CASSLTSGGAGELFF.

Concerning this clone: This specimen includes other DNA sequences encoding the same CDR3. The chain uses TRBV24-1 and TRBJ2-2; D remains ambiguous. The V and J ends lost 4 bases and 5 bases respectively, with 4 bases between them. Germline CDR1 reads KGHDR; CDR2 reads SFDVKD. This CDR3 spans 12 amino acids. The CDR3 DNA reads as TGTGCCACCAGTGAGGTGACCGGGGAGCTGTTTTTT. Translation gives CATSEVTGELFF.

J is TRBJ2-7 and V is TRBV28; D not certain. Between the trimmed V and J ends, which lost 5 bases and 2 bases, there was a span of 7 bases. The CDR3 has 12 residues. In germline, CDR1 is MDHEN, CDR2 SYDVKM. Here the CDR3 DNA reads TGTGCCAGCAGTACAGTTACCTACGAGCAGTACTTC. Its protein is CASSTVTYEQYF.

This clone was recorded once. The V gene is TRBV28, the J gene TRBJ2-7; the D is unclear. V was trimmed by 7 bases and J by 0 bases, leaving 10 bases between them. CDR1 and CDR2 (germline): MDHEN, SYDVKM. This CDR3 has 13 residues. CDR3 in DNA: TGTGCCAGCAAAAGGCCTAGCTCCTACGAGCAGTACTTC. The encoded protein is CASKRPSSYEQYF.

The chain is built from TRBV2 and TRBJ2-2, with D perhaps matching TRBD1 (5 bases). V shed 7 bases and J shed 1 base, with 16 bases lying between them. Germline assignment: CDR1 SNHLY and CDR2 FYNNEI. CDR3 length equals 16 residues. This CDR3 reads CASTIGAGKNTGELFF. CDR3 DNA sequence: TGTGCCAGCACCATAGGGGCAGGGAAGAACACCGGGGAGCTGTTTTTT.

This clone was observed once. The chain links TRBV29-1 to TRBJ1-5; maybe TRBD1 (5 bases). The germline CDR1 and CDR2 sequences are SQVTM and ANQGSEA. The CDR3 is 13 residues long. The V gene lost 4 bases and the J gene lost 3 bases, with 10 bases spanning the gap. The CDR3 DNA sequence: TGCAGCGTTGGGGGGTCGAACAATCAGCCCCAGCATTTT. Translating it yields CSVGGSNNQPQHF.